The 27 T cell receptor beta chains below come from one sample, sequenced in a study of human T cells and chemical hapten exposure. Noted time point: patch test 3, about 24 weeks after DPC sensitization. The treatment here: therapeutic diphenylcyclopropenone sensitization with weekly scalp DPC. TCRdb passed the RACE reads through MiXCR, listing each CDR3 protein once. The profile covers 150,000 to 200,000 distinct CDR3 sequences, with around 30% appearing a single time and about 2.1% taken by the ten largest. The specimen comprised whole blood, sampled in connection with sensitization to the hapten diphenylcyclopropenone (DPC). These receptor sequences come from a woman under 30 with alopecia areata. Some clones in this sample may be carry-over from other donors' samples.

V and J are TRBV24-1 and TRBJ1-1, with a weak D call TRBD1 (5 bases). Germline V gene lookup returns CDR1 KGHDR and CDR2 SFDVKD. CDR3 length equals 14 residues. Trimming left V 1 base short and J 11 bases short, with 16 bases between. The chain's CDR3 is CATSDFRSGRGAFF. In DNA form, the CDR3 reads TGTGCCACCAGTGATTTTAGGTCAGGGAGAGGGGCTTTCTTT.

V gene TRBV7-9 combines with J gene TRBJ2-2, with 10 bases lining up with TRBD2. Germline CDR1 reads SEHNR; CDR2 reads FQNEAQ (reference sequence). J lost 5 bases, V lost 11 bases, and 14 bases had no gene match. The CDR3 runs 16 residues. CDR3 sequence (DNA): TGTGCCTACCCCCTAGTCAGTAGCGGGAGGACCGGGGAGCTGTTTTTT. Encoded protein: CAYPLVSSGRTGELFF.

This clonotype was seen a few times. The V gene is TRBV4-3, the J gene TRBJ2-3; D possibly matches TRBD1 or TRBD2 (5 bases each). CDR3 length: 16 residues. The V gene lost 1 base and the J gene lost 3 bases, with 14 bases spanning the gap. Per the germline V gene, CDR1 is LGHNA and CDR2 is YSLEER. CDR3 protein: CASSQGGVVLTDTQYF. DNA of the CDR3: TGCGCCAGCAGCCAAGGAGGGGTGGTTCTTACAGATACGCAGTATTTT.

This clonotype was recorded a few times. The gene calls are TRBV9 and TRBJ1-4; D is unresolved. The V gene lost 4 bases and the J gene lost 7 bases, with 17 bases spanning the gap. This CDR3 region has 15 residues. CDR1 SGDLS and CDR2 YYNGEE come from the germline V gene. As DNA, the CDR3 is TGTGCCAGCAGCTTAGGTTCCCTCGAGGCTGAAAAACTGTTTTTT. It translates to CASSLGSLEAEKLFF.

The genes are TRBV12-3 or TRBV12-4 and TRBJ2-5, with 13 bases identical to TRBD2. Trimming cost V 6 bases and J 2 bases; bases outside gene matches: 3. The CDR3 runs to 15 residues. CDR3 coding DNA: TGTGCCAGCAGACGACTAGCGGGGGGACAAGAGACCCAGTACTTC. Translating it yields CASRRLAGGQETQYF.

The chain employs TRBV12-3 or TRBV12-4 and TRBJ2-7; D is perhaps TRBD2 (5 bases). The CDR3 length is 19 residues. V lost 4 bases to trimming and J lost 4 bases, with 29 bases between them. Here the CDR3 reads CASSSLSLPYEGPRYEQYF. As DNA, the CDR3 is TGTGCCAGCAGTTCACTCTCCCTCCCCTATGAGGGTCCTCGGTACGAGCAGTACTTC.

This clonotype was observed at least ten times. V and J are TRBV2 and TRBJ2-1; weak D call: TRBD1 (5 bases). The CDR3 runs to 11 residues. V gave up 7 bases and J gave up 16 bases, with 17 bases separating them. The germline V gene has CDR1 SNHLY and CDR2 FYNNEI. The CDR3 sequence: CASKFEGEYFF. The CDR3 DNA sequence: TGTGCCAGCAAATTCGAAGGGGAATACTTCTTC.

J is TRBJ2-3 and V is TRBV4-3; the D gene is possibly TRBD2 (5 bases). The CDR3 runs to 15 residues. Per the germline V gene, CDR1 is LGHNA and CDR2 is YSLEER. V lost 0 bases and J 6 bases, leaving 13 bases between the germline ends. Written as DNA, the CDR3 is TGCGCCAGCAGCCAAGAGAAACGGGATGGGGATACGCAGTATTTT. It encodes CASSQEKRDGDTQYF.

This clonotype was counted only a few times. This chain connects TRBV7-2 to TRBJ2-5, with D uncertain. Germline lookup yields CDR1 SGHTA and CDR2 FQGNSA. Trimming cost V 6 bases and J 4 bases, with 12 bases left between them. This CDR3 is built from 13 residues. CDR3 amino acids: CASSYRALETQYF. CDR3 bases: TGTGCCAGCAGTTACCGGGCCTTAGAGACCCAGTACTTC. The variable domain in full, with the rest retrieved from reference TRBV7-2 and TRBJ2-5, is GAGVSQSPSNKVTEKGKDVELRCDPISGHTALYWYRQSLGQGLEFLIYFQGNSAPDKSGLPSDRFSAERTGGSVSTLTIQRTQQEDSAVYLCASSYRALETQYFGPGTRLLVL.

Here the CDR3 reads CATWRGGHQPQHF. DNA for the CDR3: TGTGCCACCTGGAGGGGGGGGCATCAGCCCCAGCATTTT. The chain recombines TRBV6-1 with TRBJ1-5, with TRBD1 as a possible D gene (6 bases). Looked up from germline, CDR1 is MNHNS and CDR2 is SASEGT. Trimming removed 10 bases from V and 5 bases from J, with 15 bases in between. The CDR3 sequence is 13 residues long.

This clonotype was observed a few times. The CDR3 nucleotides read TGTGCCTGTTCTCGCGAACCGGAAAAACTGTTTTTT. Residues: CACSREPEKLFF. This chain links TRBV30 with TRBJ1-4; D call uncertain. This CDR3 is built from 12 residues. Germline lookup yields CDR1 GTSNPN and CDR2 SVGIG (reference sequence). V was clipped by 6 bases and J by 8 bases, with 13 bases between them.

The chain recombines TRBV29-1 with TRBJ2-3; D call uncertain. The CDR3 is 14 amino acids. Between the trimmed V and J ends, which lost 3 bases and 0 bases, there was a span of 10 bases. Germline V gene sequence: CDR1 SQVTM, CDR2 ANQGSEA. The CDR3 nucleotides are TGCAGCGTTGAGGACGGATCTAGCACAGATACGCAGTATTTT. Amino acids: CSVEDGSSTDTQYF.

The chain carries TRBV25-1 and TRBJ2-5; 10 bases line up with TRBD1. V trimming: 3 bases; J trimming: 2 bases; junction bases outside the gene matches: 6. In germline, CDR1 is MGHDK, CDR2 SYGVNS. There are 16 residues in the CDR3. CDR3 region: CASSDIRDRGQETQYF. CDR3 in DNA: TGTGCCAGCAGTGATATCCGGGACAGGGGTCAAGAGACCCAGTACTTC.

The chain is built from TRBV12-3 or TRBV12-4 and TRBJ1-5; D is undetermined. Deletions cut 2 bases from V and 5 bases from J, with 7 bases between. CDR3 length: 13 residues. The CDR3 here is CASSLKRDQPQHF. The CDR3 DNA reads as TGTGCCAGCAGTTTAAAGAGGGATCAGCCCCAGCATTTT.

This clonotype has more than one count but fewer than ten. The chain is built from TRBV4-2 and TRBJ2-3; 7 bases map to TRBD1. Germline values: CDR1 LGHNA, CDR2 YNFKEQ. With 5 bases clipped from V and 2 bases from J, the junction kept 4 bases outside the gene matches. This CDR3 contains 14 residues. CDR3 coding DNA: TGTGCCAGCAGCGGGACAGCACACACAGATACGCAGTATTTT. Its protein is CASSGTAHTDTQYF.

V gene TRBV4-1 combines with J gene TRBJ2-1; TRBD2 aligns across 11 bases. The V segment lost 1 base and the J segment 10 bases; nucleotides outside the gene matches: 6. The CDR3 totals 15 residues. Germline CDR1 MGHRA, CDR2 YSYEKL. The CDR3: CASSQGLAGRGEQFF. CDR3 coding DNA: TGCGCCAGCAGCCAAGGACTAGCGGGACGGGGGGAGCAGTTCTTC.

The CDR3, as DNA: TGCGCCAGCAAACCCCAGGGGACAGGGGTAGAGACCCAGTACTTC. Residues: CASKPQGTGVETQYF. The chain couples TRBV5-1 to TRBJ2-5; 10 bases agree with TRBD1. After removal of 6 bases from V and 4 bases from J, the junction contained 9 bases not matched to a gene. This CDR3 spans 15 amino acids. Per germline, CDR1 SGHRS and CDR2 YFSETQ.

This clonotype was picked up a small number of times. V gene TRBV10-3 combines with J gene TRBJ1-4; possibly TRBD1 for D (5 bases). This CDR3 spans 13 amino acids. V lost 6 bases and J 7 bases, leaving 12 bases between the germline ends. The germline gives CDR1 ENHRY, CDR2 SYGVKD. CDR3 region: CAISQGHTEKLFF. CDR3 DNA: TGTGCCATCAGCCAGGGTCACACTGAAAAACTGTTTTTT.

The CDR3 protein is CASSLDRGGNSPLHF. CDR3 nucleotides: TGTGCCAGCAGCTTAGACAGGGGCGGTAATTCACCCCTCCACTTT. The gene calls are TRBV7-2 and TRBJ1-6; TRBD1 aligns across 7 bases. CDR1 and CDR2 (germline): SGHTA, FQGNSA. This CDR3 is built from 15 residues. V trimming: 1 base; J trimming: 6 bases; junction bases outside the gene matches: 3.

A few counts support this clonotype. Relative to the germline gene, one junction end is altered; a read error may explain this. V and J are TRBV7-9 and TRBJ1-2, with unresolved D. CDR3 length: 10 residues. Germline V gives CDR1 SEHNR, CDR2 FQNEAQ (reference sequence). CDR3 in DNA: TGTGCCAGCAGCTTAGATGGGTACACCTTC. It codes for CASSLDGYTF. The entire variable domain, with the rest obtained from reference TRBV7-9 and TRBJ1-2, is as follows: DTGVSQNPRHKITKRGQNVTFRCDPISEHNRLYWYRQTLGQGPEFLTYFQNEAQLEKSRLLSDRFSAERPKGSFSTLEIQRTEQGDSAMYLCASSLDGYTFGSGTRLTVV.

This clonotype was observed a handful of times. The chain links TRBV29-1 to TRBJ2-7, with D maybe TRBD1 (5 bases). This CDR3 has 16 residues. The germline V gene has CDR1 SQVTM and CDR2 ANQGSEA. V was shortened by 1 base and J by 4 bases, with 20 bases between the two germline ends. The CDR3 region has the DNA TGCAGCGTTGAAGTGGTCCCAGGGAAGGGATCTTACGAGCAGTACTTC. This encodes CSVEVVPGKGSYEQYF.

The rearrangement joins TRBV29-1 to TRBJ1-3; D uncertain. Per the germline V gene, CDR1 is SQVTM and CDR2 is ANQGSEA. This CDR3 is 10 amino acids long. Trimming shortened V by 6 bases and J by 8 bases, and 8 bases separated the two germline ends. This chain's CDR3 is CSVALDTIYF. As DNA, the CDR3 is TGCAGCGTCGCATTAGACACCATATATTTT.

This chain uses TRBV4-3 with TRBJ1-2; D is undetermined. The CDR3 is made up of 18 amino acids. Germline assignment: CDR1 LGHNA and CDR2 YSLEER. V was trimmed by 0 bases and J by 4 bases, leaving 21 bases between them. The CDR3 here is CASSQEGAAEDLVYGYTF. DNA for the CDR3: TGCGCCAGCAGCCAAGAAGGCGCCGCAGAGGATTTGGTCTATGGCTACACCTTC.

This sequence joins TRBV5-6 and TRBJ2-2, with 10 bases fitting TRBD2. CDR1 is SGHDT and CDR2 is YYEEEE in the germline V gene. Trimming removed 1 base from V and 4 bases from J; junction bases left unmatched: 4. The CDR3 contains 16 residues. The CDR3 DNA sequence: TGTGCCAGCAGCTTGCCGTTAGCGGGAGGCACCGGGGAGCTGTTTTTT. Translating it yields CASSLPLAGGTGELFF.

The V gene is TRBV29-1, the J gene TRBJ2-2; 10 bases map to TRBD2. The V gene end was trimmed by 4 bases and the J gene end by 7 bases; junction bases not matched to a gene: 6. This CDR3 is 14 amino acids long. CDR1 and CDR2 from the germline V gene are SQVTM and ANQGSEA. The CDR3 reads CSVVASGSNGELFF. Here the CDR3 DNA reads TGCAGCGTTGTTGCTAGCGGGAGTAACGGGGAGCTGTTTTTT.

The chain couples TRBV10-3 to TRBJ1-1; D remains ambiguous. Trimming took off 1 base at V and 1 base at J, with 7 bases between the two ends. The CDR3 contains 14 residues. Germline CDR1 ENHRY, CDR2 SYGVKD. In DNA, the CDR3 is TGTGCCATCAGTGAGTTTATGGGGAACACTGAAGCTTTCTTT. Amino acid sequence: CAISEFMGNTEAFF.

The chain couples TRBV4-2 to TRBJ2-7; 10 nucleotides match TRBD2. This CDR3 spans 17 amino acids. Germline assignment: CDR1 LGHNA and CDR2 YNFKEQ. Trimming took 1 base from V and 0 from J; bases not matched to a gene: 6. The CDR3 nucleotides are TGTGCCAGCAGCCAAGTGGGAGCGGGAGGGAGCTCCTACGAGCAGTACTTC. This codes for CASSQVGAGGSSYEQYF.